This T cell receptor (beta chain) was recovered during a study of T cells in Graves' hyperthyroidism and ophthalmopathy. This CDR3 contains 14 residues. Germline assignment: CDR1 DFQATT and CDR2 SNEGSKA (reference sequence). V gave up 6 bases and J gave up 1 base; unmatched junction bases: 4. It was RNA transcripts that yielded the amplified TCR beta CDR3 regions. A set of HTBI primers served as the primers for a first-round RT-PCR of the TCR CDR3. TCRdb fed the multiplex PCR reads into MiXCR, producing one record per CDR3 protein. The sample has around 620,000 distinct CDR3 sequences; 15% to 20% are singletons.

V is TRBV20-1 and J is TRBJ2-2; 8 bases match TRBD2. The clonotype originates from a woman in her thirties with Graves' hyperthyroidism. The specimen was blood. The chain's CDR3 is CSAQTSGNTGELFF. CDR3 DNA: TGCAGTGCCCAAACTAGCGGGAACACCGGGGAGCTGTTTTTT.